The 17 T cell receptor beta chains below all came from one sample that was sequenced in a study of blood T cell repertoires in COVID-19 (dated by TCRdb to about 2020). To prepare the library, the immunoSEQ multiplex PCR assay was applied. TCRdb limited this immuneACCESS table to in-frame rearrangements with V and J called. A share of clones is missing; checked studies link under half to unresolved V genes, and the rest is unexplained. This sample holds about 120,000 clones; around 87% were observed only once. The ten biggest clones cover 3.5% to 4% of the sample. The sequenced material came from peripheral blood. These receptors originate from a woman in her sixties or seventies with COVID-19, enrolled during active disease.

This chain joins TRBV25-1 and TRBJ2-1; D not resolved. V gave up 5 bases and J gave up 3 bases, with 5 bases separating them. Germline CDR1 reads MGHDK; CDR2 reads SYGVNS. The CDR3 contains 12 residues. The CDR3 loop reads CASSLSYNEQFF. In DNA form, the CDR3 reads TGTGCCAGCAGTTTGAGCTACAATGAGCAGTTCTTC.

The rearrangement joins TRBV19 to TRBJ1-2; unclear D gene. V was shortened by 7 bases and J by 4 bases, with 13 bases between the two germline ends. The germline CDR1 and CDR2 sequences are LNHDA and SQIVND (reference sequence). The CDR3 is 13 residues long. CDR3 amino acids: CASTEREGYGYTF. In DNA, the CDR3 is TGTGCCAGTACCGAACGGGAAGGCTATGGCTACACCTTC. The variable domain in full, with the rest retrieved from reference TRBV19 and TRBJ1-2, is DGGITQSPKYLFRKEGQNVTLSCEQNLNHDAMYWYRQDPGQGLRLIYYSQIVNDFQKGDIAEGYSVSREKKESFPLTVTSAQKNPTAFYLCASTEREGYGYTFGSGTRLTVV.

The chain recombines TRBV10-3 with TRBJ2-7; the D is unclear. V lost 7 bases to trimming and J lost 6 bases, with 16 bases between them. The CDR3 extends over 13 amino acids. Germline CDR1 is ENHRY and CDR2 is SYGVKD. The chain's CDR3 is CAITQDPAREQYF. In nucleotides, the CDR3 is TGTGCCATCACCCAGGATCCGGCCCGCGAGCAGTACTTC.

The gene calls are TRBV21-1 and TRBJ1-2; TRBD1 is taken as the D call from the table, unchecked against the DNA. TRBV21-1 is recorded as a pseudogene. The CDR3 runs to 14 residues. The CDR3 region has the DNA TGTGCCAGCACCCTGGACACTTCTAACTATGGCTACACCTTC. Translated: CASTLDTSNYGYTF.

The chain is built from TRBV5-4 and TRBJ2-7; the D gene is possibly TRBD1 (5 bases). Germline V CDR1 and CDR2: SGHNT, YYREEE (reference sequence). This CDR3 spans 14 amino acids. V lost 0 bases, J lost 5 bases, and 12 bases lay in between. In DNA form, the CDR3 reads TGTGCCAGCAGCTTGGGGGCAGGGCTCGACGAGCAGTACTTC. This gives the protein CASSLGAGLDEQYF.

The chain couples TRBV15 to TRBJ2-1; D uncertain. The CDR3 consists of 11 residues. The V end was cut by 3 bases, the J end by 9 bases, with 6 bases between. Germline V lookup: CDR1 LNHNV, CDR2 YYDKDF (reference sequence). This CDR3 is CATSRLAEQFF. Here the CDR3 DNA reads TGTGCCACCAGCAGGTTGGCTGAGCAGTTCTTC.

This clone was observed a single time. The CDR3 region is CASSPRRSGTYEQYF. CDR3 coding DNA: TGTGCCAGCAGCCCCCGTCGGTCAGGCACCTACGAGCAGTACTTC. This chain links TRBV7-2 with TRBJ2-7; D gene unclear. The CDR3 has 15 residues. Germline loops: CDR1 SGHTA, CDR2 FQGNSA. Trimming pared 5 bases from V and 2 bases from J, leaving 16 bases between.

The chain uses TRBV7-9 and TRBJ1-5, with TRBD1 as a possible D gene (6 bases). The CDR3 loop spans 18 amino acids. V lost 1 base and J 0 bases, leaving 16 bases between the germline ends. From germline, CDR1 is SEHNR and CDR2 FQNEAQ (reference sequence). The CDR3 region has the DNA TGTGCCAGCAGCTTAGAGTTACAGGGACTATATAGCAATCAGCCCCAGCATTTT. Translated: CASSLELQGLYSNQPQHF.

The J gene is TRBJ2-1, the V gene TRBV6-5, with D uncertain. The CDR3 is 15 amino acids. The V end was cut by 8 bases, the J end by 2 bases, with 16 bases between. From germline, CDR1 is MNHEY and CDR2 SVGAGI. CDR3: CASSYEQVTYNEQFF. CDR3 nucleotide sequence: TGTGCCAGCTCATATGAGCAGGTGACCTACAATGAGCAGTTCTTC.

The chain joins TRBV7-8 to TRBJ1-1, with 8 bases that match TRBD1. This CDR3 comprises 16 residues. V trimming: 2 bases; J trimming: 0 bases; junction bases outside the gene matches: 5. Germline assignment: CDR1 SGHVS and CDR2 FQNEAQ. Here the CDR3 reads CASSLHPGQVNTEAFF. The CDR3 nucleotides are TGTGCCAGCAGCTTACATCCGGGACAGGTGAACACTGAAGCTTTCTTT.

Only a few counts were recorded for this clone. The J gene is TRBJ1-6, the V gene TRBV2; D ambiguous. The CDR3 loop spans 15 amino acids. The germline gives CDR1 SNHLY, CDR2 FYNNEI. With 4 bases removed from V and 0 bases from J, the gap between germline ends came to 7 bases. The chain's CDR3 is CASSGMSSYNSPLHF. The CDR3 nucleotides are TGTGCCAGCAGTGGAATGAGCTCCTATAATTCACCCCTCCACTTT.

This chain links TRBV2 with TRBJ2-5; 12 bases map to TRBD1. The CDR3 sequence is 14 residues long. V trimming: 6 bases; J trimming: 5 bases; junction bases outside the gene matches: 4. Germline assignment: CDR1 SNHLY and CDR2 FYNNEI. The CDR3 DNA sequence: TGTGCCAGCAGGAGGGACAGGGGGCCGGAGACCCAGTACTTC. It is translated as CASRRDRGPETQYF.

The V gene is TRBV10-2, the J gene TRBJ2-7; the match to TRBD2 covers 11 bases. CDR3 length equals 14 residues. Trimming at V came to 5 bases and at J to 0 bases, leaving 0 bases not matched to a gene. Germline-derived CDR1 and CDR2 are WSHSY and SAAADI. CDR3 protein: CASSLAGGSYEQYF. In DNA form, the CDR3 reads TGCGCCAGCAGTCTAGCGGGGGGCTCCTACGAGCAGTACTTC.

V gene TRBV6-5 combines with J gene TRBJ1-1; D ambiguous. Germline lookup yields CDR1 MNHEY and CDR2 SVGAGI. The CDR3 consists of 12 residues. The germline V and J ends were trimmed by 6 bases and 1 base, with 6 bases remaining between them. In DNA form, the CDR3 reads TGTGCCAGCAGCCGTAGGAACACTGAAGCTTTCTTT. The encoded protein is CASSRRNTEAFF.

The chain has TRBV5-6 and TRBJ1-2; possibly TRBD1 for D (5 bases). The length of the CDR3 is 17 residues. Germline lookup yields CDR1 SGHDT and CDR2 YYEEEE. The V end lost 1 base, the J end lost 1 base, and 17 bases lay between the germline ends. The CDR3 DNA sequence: TGTGCCAGCAGCTTGACGCTACAACCCCAGGGTAACTATGGCTACACCTTC. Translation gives CASSLTLQPQGNYGYTF.

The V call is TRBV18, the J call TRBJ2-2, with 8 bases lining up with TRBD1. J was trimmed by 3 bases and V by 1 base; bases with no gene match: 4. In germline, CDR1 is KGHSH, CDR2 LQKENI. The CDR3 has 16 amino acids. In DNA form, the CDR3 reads TGTGCCAGCTCACCACTCCAGGGGGCTGACACCGGGGAGCTGTTTTTT. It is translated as CASSPLQGADTGELFF.

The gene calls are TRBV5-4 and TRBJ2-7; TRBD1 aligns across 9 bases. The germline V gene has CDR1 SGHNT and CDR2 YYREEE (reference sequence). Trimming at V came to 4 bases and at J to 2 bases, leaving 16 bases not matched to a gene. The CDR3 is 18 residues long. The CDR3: CASSLTSVDRGIPYEQYF. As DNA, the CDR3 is TGTGCCAGCAGCCTAACCTCGGTGGACAGGGGTATTCCCTACGAGCAGTACTTC.